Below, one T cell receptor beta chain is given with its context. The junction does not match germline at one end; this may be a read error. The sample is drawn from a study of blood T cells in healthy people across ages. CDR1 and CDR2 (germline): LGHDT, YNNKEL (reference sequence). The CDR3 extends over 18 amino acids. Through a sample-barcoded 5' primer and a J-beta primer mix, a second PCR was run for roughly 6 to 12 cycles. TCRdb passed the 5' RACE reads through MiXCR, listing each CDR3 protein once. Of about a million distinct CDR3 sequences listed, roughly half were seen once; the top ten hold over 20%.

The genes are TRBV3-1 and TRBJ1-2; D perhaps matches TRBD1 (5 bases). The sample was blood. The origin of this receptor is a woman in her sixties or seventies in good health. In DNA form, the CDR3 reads TGTGCCAACAGCCAAGTAAATCCCACAGGATCCTCCTCGATATCCTACACCTTC. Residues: CANSQVNPTGSSSISYTF.